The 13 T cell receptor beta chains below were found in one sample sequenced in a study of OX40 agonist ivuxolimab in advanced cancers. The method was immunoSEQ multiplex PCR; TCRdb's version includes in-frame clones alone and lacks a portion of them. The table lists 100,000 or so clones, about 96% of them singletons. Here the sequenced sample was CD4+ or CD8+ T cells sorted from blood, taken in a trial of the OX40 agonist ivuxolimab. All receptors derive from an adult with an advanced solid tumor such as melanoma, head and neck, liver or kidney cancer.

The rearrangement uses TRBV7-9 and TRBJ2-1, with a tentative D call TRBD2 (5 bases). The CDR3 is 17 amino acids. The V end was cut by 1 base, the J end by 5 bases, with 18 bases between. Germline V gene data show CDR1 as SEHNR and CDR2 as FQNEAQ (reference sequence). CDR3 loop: CASSLVATTVLDNEQFF. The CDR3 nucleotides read TGTGCCAGCAGCTTAGTAGCGACGACGGTACTCGACAATGAGCAGTTCTTC.

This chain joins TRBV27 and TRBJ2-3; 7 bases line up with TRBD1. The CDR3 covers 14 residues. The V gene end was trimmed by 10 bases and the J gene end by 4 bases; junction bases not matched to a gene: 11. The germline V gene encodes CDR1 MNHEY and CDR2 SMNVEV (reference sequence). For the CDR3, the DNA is TGTGCCACCTCGACAGGGAGATTGGCAGATACGCAGTATTTT. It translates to CATSTGRLADTQYF.

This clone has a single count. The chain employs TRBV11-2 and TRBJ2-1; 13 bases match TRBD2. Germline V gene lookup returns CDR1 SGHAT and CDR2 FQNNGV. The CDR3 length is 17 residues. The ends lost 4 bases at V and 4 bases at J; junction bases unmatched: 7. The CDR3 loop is CASSSTLAGGKYNEQFF. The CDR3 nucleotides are TGTGCCAGCAGCTCCACACTAGCGGGGGGGAAGTACAATGAGCAGTTCTTC. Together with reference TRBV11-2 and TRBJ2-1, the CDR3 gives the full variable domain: EAGVAQSPRYKIIEKRQSVAFWCNPISGHATLYWYQQILGQGPKLLIQFQNNGVVDDSQLPKDRFSAERLKGVDSTLKIQPAKLEDSAVYLCASSSTLAGGKYNEQFFGPGTRLTVL.

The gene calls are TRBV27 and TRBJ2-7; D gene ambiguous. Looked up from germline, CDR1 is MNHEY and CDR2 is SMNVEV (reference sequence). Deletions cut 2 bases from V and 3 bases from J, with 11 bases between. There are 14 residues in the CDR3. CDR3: CASSLMGSLYEQYF. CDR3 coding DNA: TGTGCCAGCAGTTTAATGGGCAGCCTCTACGAGCAGTACTTC.

In nucleotides, the CDR3 is TGCGCCAGCAGCCAAGATTTATGGGGGAGTAGCTACAATGAGCAGTTCTTC. Translating it yields CASSQDLWGSSYNEQFF. This rearrangement joins TRBV4-3 to TRBJ2-1; D possibly matches TRBD1 or TRBD2 (5 bases each). The germline V gene has CDR1 LGHNA and CDR2 YSLEER. The V gene lost 0 bases and the J gene lost 3 bases, with 15 bases spanning the gap. The CDR3 contains 17 residues.

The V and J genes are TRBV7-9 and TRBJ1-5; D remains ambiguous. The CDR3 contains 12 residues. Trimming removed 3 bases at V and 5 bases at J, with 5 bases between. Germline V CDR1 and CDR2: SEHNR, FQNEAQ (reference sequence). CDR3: CASSFGDQPQHF. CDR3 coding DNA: TGTGCCAGCAGCTTCGGAGATCAGCCCCAGCATTTT.

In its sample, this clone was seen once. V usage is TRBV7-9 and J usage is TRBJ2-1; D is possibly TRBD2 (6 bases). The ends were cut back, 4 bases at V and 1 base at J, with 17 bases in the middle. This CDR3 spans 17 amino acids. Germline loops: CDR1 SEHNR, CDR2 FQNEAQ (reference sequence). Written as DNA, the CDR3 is TGTGCCAGCAGCTCTACGGACGCGGGGAGGTCCTACAATGAGCAGTTCTTC. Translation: CASSSTDAGRSYNEQFF.

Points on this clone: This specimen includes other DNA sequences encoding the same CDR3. CDR3 loop: CASSLSGSSYNEQFF. The CDR3 DNA follows: TGTGCCAGCAGCTTGAGCGGGAGCTCCTACAATGAGCAGTTCTTC. The chain employs TRBV7-3 and TRBJ2-1, with 8 positions matching TRBD2. V lost 3 bases, J lost 0 bases, and 1 base stayed unmatched. The CDR3 sequence is 15 residues long. Germline assignment: CDR1 SGHTA and CDR2 FQGTGA.

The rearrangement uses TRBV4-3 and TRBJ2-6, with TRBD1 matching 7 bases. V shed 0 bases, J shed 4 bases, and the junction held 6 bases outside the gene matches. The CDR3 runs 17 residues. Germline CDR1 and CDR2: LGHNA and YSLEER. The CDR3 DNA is TGCGCCAGCAGCCAAGACGCGACAGGGAACGGGGCCAACGTCCTGACTTTC. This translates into CASSQDATGNGANVLTF.

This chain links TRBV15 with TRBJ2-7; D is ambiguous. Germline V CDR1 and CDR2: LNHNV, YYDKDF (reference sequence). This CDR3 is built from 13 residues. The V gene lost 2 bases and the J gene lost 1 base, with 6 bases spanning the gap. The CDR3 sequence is CATSRKHSYEQYF. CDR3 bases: TGTGCCACCAGCAGAAAACATTCCTACGAGCAGTACTTC.

This chain's CDR3 is CASSHMVAHVDTQYF. The DNA of the CDR3 is TGTGCCAGCAGCCATATGGTCGCTCATGTGGATACGCAGTATTTT. J is TRBJ2-3 and V is TRBV14; D is unresolved. The CDR3 has 15 amino acids. CDR1 is SGHDN, CDR2 FVKESK, per germline. Trimming shortened V by 3 bases and J by 6 bases, and 16 bases separated the two germline ends.

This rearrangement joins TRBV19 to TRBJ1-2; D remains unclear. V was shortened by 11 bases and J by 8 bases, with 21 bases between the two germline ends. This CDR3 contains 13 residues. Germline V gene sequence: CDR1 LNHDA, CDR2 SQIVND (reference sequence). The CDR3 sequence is CAGSYEFGYGYTF. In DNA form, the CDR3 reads TGTGCCGGAAGTTACGAGTTCGGCTACGGCTACACCTTC.

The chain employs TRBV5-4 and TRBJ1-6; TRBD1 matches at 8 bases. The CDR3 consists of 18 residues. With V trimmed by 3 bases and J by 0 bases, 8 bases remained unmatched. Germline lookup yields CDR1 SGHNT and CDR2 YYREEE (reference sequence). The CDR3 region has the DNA TGTGCCAGCAGCTCCTTGCCGGGACAGGCCTCCTATAATTCACCCCTCCACTTT. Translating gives CASSSLPGQASYNSPLHF.